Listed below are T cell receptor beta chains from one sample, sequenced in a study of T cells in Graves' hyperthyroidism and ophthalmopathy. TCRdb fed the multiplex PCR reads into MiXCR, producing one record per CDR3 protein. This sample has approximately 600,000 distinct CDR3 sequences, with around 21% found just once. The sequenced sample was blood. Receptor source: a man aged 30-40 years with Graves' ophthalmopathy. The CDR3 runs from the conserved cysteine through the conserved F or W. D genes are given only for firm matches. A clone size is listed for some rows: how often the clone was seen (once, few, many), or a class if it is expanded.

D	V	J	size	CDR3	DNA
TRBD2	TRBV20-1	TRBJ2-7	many	CSASQSGLAGSYEQYF	TGCAGTGCTAGTCAATCCGGACTAGCGGGTTCCTACGAGCAGTACTTC
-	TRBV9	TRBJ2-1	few	CASSVGPGLSEAEQFF	TGTGCCAGCAGCGTAGGGCCGGGATTGAGCGAGGCAGAGCAGTTCTTC
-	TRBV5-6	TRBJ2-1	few	CASSFRGERGYNEQFF	TGTGCCAGCAGCTTTAGGGGGGAGAGGGGGTACAATGAGCAGTTCTTC
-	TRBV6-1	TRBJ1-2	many	CASRPQGSSGYGYTF	TGTGCCAGCAGGCCACAGGGTTCCTCGGGCTATGGCTACACCTTC
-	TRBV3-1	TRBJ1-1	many	CASSQRSANTEAFF	TGTGCCAGCAGCCAAAGGTCTGCGAACACTGAAGCTTTCTTT
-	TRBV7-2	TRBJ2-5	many	CASSELIRRETQYF	TGTGCCAGCAGCGAACTTATAAGAAGGGAGACCCAGTACTTC
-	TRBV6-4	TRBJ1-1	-	CASSALGEAEAFF	TGTGCCAGCAGTGCGTTAGGAGAGGCTGAAGCTTTCTTT
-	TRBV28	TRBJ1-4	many	CASSTPRGRFEKLFF	TGTGCCAGCAGTACCCCCCGGGGGCGTTTTGAAAAACTGTTTTTT
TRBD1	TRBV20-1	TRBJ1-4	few	CSASDREAEKLFF	TGCAGTGCTAGCGACAGGGAAGCGGAAAAACTGTTTTTT
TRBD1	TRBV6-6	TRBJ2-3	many	CASSYYQGAEDTQYF	TGTGCCAGCAGTTACTACCAGGGGGCTGAAGATACGCAGTATTTT
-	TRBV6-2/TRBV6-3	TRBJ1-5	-	CASSYIFWGTDHSNQPQHF	TGTGCCAGCAGTTACATCTTTTGGGGTACAGATCATAGCAATCAGCCCCAGCATTTT
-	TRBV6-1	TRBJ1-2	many	CASSSDPNYGYTF	TGTGCCAGCAGTTCCGACCCTAACTATGGCTACACCTTC
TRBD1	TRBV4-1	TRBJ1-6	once	CASSQTTGQGSPLHF	TGCGCCAGCAGCCAAACTACCGGACAGGGTTCACCCCTCCACTTT
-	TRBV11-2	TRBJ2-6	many	CASSLAGPGGANVLTF	TGTGCCAGCAGCTTAGCAGGGCCAGGTGGGGCCAACGTCCTGACTTTC
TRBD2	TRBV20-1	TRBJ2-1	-	CSARVAGPYNEQFF	TGCAGTGCTAGGGTAGCGGGACCGTACAATGAGCAGTTCTTC
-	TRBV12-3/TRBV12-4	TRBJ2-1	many	CASSPRVAYNEQFF	TGTGCCAGCAGCCCGAGGGTAGCCTACAATGAGCAGTTCTTC
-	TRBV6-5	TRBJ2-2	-	CASSYGGRTGELFF	TGTGCCAGCAGTTACGGAGGGAGAACCGGGGAGCTGTTTTTT
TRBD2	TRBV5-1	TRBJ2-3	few	CASSLGTSGRGARDTQYF	TGCGCCAGCAGCCTCGGGACTAGCGGGAGAGGAGCGAGAGATACGCAGTATTTT
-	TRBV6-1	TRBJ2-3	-	CASSFEGTDTQYF	TGTGCCAGCAGTTTTGAGGGGACAGATACGCAGTATTTT
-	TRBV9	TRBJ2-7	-	CASSLEGGPDYEQYF	TGTGCCAGCAGCCTAGAAGGGGGACCCGACTACGAGCAGTACTTC
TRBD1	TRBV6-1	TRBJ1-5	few	CASSEAGTGVFGNQPQHF	TGTGCCAGCAGTGAAGCTGGGACAGGGGTGTTTGGCAATCAGCCCCAGCATTTT
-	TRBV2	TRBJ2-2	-	CASRLATGTETGELFF	TGTGCCAGCAGACTAGCCACCGGGACGGAGACCGGGGAGCTGTTTTTT
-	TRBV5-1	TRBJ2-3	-	CASSLVPTSTDTQYF	TGTGCCAGCAGCTTGGTTCCTACGAGCACAGATACGCAGTATTTT
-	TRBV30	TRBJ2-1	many	CAWSARGRVYNEQFF	TGTGCCTGGAGCGCACGGGGCCGCGTCTACAATGAGCAGTTCTTC
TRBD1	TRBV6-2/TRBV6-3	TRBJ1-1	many	CASSYSPGQGLAEAFF	TGTGCCAGCAGTTACTCGCCGGGACAGGGATTGGCTGAAGCTTTCTTT
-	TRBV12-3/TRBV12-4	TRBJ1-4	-	CASRALGGNEKLFF	TGTGCCAGCAGAGCTCTCGGGGGAAACGAAAAACTGTTTTTT
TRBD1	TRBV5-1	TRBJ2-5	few	CASGKGQGIEETQYF	TGCGCCAGCGGAAAGGGACAGGGAATCGAAGAGACCCAGTACTTC
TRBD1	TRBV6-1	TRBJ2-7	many	CASSFGQASSYEQYF	TGTGCCAGCAGTTTCGGACAGGCCAGCTCCTACGAGCAGTACTTC
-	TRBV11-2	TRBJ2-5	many	CASSLGGGWETQYF	TGTGCCAGCAGCTTAGGCGGGGGCTGGGAGACCCAGTACTTC
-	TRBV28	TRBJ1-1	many	CASSPEGPLNTEAFF	TGTGCCAGCAGTCCCGAGGGACCGCTGAACACTGAAGCTTTCTTT
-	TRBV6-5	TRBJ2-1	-	CASSYSNFGRLDEQFF	TGTGCCAGCAGTTACTCGAACTTCGGGAGATTGGATGAGCAGTTCTTC
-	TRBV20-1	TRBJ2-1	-	CSATKEWSSNEQFF	TGCAGTGCAACTAAGGAGTGGTCCTCCAATGAGCAGTTCTTC
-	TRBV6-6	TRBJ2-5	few	CASSYSTGGTETQYF	TGTGCCAGCAGTTACTCGACTGGAGGGACGGAGACCCAGTACTTC
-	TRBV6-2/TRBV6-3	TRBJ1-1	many	CASSASSVWNTEAFF	TGTGCCAGCAGTGCAAGCTCGGTGTGGAACACTGAAGCTTTCTTT
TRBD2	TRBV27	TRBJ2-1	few	CASTPLTSGRGEWEFF	TGTGCCAGCACTCCATTGACTAGCGGGAGGGGTGAATGGGAGTTCTTC
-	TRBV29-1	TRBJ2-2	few	CSVDVAGHNTGELFF	TGCAGCGTTGATGTTGCGGGACACAACACCGGGGAGCTGTTTTTT
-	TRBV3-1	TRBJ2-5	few	CASSQGSGVQETQYF	TGTGCCAGCAGCCAGGGGTCGGGTGTACAAGAGACCCAGTACTTC
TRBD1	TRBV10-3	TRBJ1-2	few	CAITDREGGGYTF	TGTGCCATCACCGACAGGGAAGGAGGCGGCTACACCTTC
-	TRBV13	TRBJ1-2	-	CASRISGQNYGYTF	TGTGCCAGCAGGATCTCGGGACAAAACTATGGCTACACCTTC
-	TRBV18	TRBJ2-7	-	CASSPDGQYEQYF	TGTGCCAGCTCACCAGACGGCCAATACGAGCAGTACTTC
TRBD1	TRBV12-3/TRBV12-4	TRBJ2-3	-	CASTSGQGTDTQYF	TGTGCCAGCACCTCGGGACAGGGTACAGATACGCAGTATTTT
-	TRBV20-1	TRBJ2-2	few	CSARDPGVPNTGELFF	TGCAGTGCTAGAGATCCGGGGGTTCCTAACACCGGGGAGCTGTTTTTT
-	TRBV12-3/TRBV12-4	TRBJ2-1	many	CATNPWGGLGGEQFF	TGTGCCACCAACCCTTGGGGGGGCCTCGGGGGTGAGCAGTTCTTC
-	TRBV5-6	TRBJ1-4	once	CAGSPRARVDEKLFF	TGTGCCGGCAGCCCGAGGGCCAGGGTGGATGAAAAACTGTTTTTT
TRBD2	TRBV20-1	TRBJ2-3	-	CSARASGRAADTQYF	TGCAGTGCTAGAGCAAGCGGGAGGGCTGCAGATACGCAGTATTTT
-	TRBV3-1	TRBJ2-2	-	CASSQAPPGAVGELFF	TGTGCCAGCAGCCAGGCCCCTCCGGGAGCGGTCGGGGAGCTGTTTTTT
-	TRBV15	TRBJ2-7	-	CATSRGGDHTYEQYF	TGTGCCACCAGCAGAGGGGGGGACCACACCTACGAGCAGTACTTC
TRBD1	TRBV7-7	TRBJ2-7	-	CASSPTSTGGEQYF	TGTGCTAGCAGCCCGACCTCTACAGGGGGCGAGCAGTACTTC
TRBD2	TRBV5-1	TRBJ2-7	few	CASSRTSGSFEQYF	TGCGCCAGCAGCCGGACTAGCGGGAGTTTCGAGCAGTACTTC
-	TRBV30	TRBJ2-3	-	CAWSWGGRTDTQYF	TGTGCCTGGAGTTGGGGGGGCCGCACAGATACGCAGTATTTT
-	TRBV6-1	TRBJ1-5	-	CASSYTIDSTLNQPQHF	TGTGCCAGCAGCTATACGATTGACAGTACCTTAAATCAGCCCCAGCATTTT
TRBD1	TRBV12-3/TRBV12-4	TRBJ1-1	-	CASRDGQVEAFF	TGTGCCAGCAGAGATGGACAGGTTGAAGCTTTCTTT
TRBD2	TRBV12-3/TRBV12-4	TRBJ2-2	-	CASSFNGRAVGELFF	TGTGCCAGCAGTTTTAACGGGAGGGCCGTCGGGGAGCTGTTTTTT
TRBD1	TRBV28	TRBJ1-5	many	CASSLRGQGVDQPQHF	TGTGCCAGCAGCCTACGGGGGCAGGGGGTCGATCAGCCCCAGCATTTT
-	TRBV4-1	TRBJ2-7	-	CASSQDLSVPPYEQYF	TGCGCCAGCAGCCAAGACCTCAGTGTGCCTCCCTACGAGCAGTACTTC
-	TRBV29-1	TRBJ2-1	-	CSVESRAYNEQFF	TGCAGCGTTGAGTCCCGGGCCTACAATGAGCAGTTCTTC
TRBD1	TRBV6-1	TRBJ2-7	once	CASRNRQGANEQYF	TGTGCCAGCAGAAATAGACAGGGGGCGAACGAGCAGTACTTC
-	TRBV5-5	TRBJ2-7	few	CASSLMKGEQYF	TGTGCCAGCAGCTTGATGAAAGGCGAGCAGTACTTC
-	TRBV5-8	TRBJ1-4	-	CASSLRGLVGEKLFF	TGTGCCAGCAGCTTGCGGGGGCTCGTGGGTGAAAAACTGTTTTTT